This T cell receptor (beta chain) was found in a study of T cells in localized non-small cell lung cancer. Germline V lookup: CDR1 SGHTA, CDR2 FQGNSA. This CDR3 is 14 amino acids long. V lost 5 bases, J lost 5 bases, and 13 bases lay in between. Measured with immunoSEQ multiplex PCR; TCRdb has only the in-frame clones, and not every one. The repertoire consists of tens of thousands of clones, with approximately 86% occurring once and the leading ten covering approximately 3.5%. This chain links TRBV7-2 with TRBJ1-3; no clear D. The source is a man aged 18 to 49 with stage I lung adenocarcinoma. Source: peripheral blood, taken before any cancer treatment. CDR3: CASSPEWQRNTIYF. The CDR3 DNA reads TGTGCCAGCAGCCCGGAGTGGCAACGAAACACCATATATTTT.